This T cell receptor (beta chain) was sequenced in a study of T cell changes during pregnancy in multiple sclerosis. This clone has just one count. The protocol was immunoSEQ multiplex PCR, while the TCRdb copy is restricted to in-frame clones and leaves out a portion. The data contain 61,000 or so clones, around 93% of them singletons. Losses at the gene ends were 1 base for V and 7 bases for J; bases not matched to a gene: 9. The CDR3 totals 16 residues. CDR1 and CDR2 (germline): MNHEY, SMNVEV (reference sequence). The rearrangement links TRBV27 to TRBJ1-1; TRBD1 matches 10 bases. Material: CD4+ T cells from peripheral blood mononuclear cells, obtained before pregnancy. The TCR sequence derives from a female donor with multiple sclerosis, enrolled in a pregnancy study. The CDR3 loop is CASSLLWTGGSGEAFF. CDR3 DNA: TGTGCCAGCAGTTTATTATGGACAGGGGGATCTGGTGAAGCTTTCTTT.